Following are 5 T cell receptor beta chains from one sample sequenced in a study of blood T cell repertoires in COVID-19. Here immunoSEQ multiplex PCR was the method, and the copy in TCRdb shows in-frame clones only, minus some. The sample has under 200,000 clones, roughly nine tenths seen once. Sequenced: peripheral blood. These TCRs come from a woman aged 60-75 years with COVID-19, enrolled during active disease.

This rearrangement joins TRBV11-1 to TRBJ2-1, with 7 bases fitting TRBD2. V gave up 3 bases and J gave up 1 base; unmatched junction bases: 3. The CDR3 length is 15 residues. Germline CDR1 is SGHAT and CDR2 is FQDESV (reference sequence). The DNA of the CDR3 is TGTGCCAGCAGCTTGGTCGGGAGGTCCTACAATGAGCAGTTCTTC. As protein: CASSLVGRSYNEQFF.

The J gene is TRBJ1-4, the V gene TRBV3-1 (or the pseudogene TRBV3-2); D unresolved. Between the trimmed V and J ends, which lost 2 bases and 8 bases, there was a span of 21 bases. The CDR3 extends over 17 amino acids. In germline, CDR1 is LGHDT, CDR2 YNNKEL (reference sequence). The CDR3 DNA is TGTGCCAGCAGCCAACTTACGCGGGGAGCCCGGGAAGAAAAACTGTTTTTT. Amino acid sequence: CASSQLTRGAREEKLFF.

This clone appeared a single time. This sequence joins TRBV23-1 and TRBJ1-2; D is unclear. Being an ORF, TRBV23-1 has a function that is uncertain. The CDR3 spans 15 residues. Trimming removed 3 bases from V and 0 bases from J, with 11 bases in between. Here the CDR3 DNA reads TGCGCCAGCAGTCAGTCGAAGCCGGCTAACTATGGCTACACCTTC. It specifies CASSQSKPANYGYTF.

The J gene is TRBJ1-3, the V gene TRBV4-2; 8 positions match TRBD1. Germline CDR1 reads LGHNA; CDR2 reads YNFKEQ. CDR3 length: 16 residues. V lost 4 bases, J lost 0 bases, and 5 bases stayed unmatched. CDR3 coding DNA: TGTGCCAGCAGCCGCACAACAGGGGGCTCTGGAAACACCATATATTTT. It specifies CASSRTTGGSGNTIYF.

The rearrangement links TRBV27 to TRBJ2-3; 9 bases map to TRBD2. The CDR3 is 15 residues long. The junction had 8 bases not matched to a gene; V was cut back by 4 bases and J by 6 bases. Per the germline V gene, CDR1 is MNHEY and CDR2 is SMNVEV (reference sequence). DNA of the CDR3: TGTGCCAGCAGTTCCTTAAGCGGGGGGTGGGATACGCAGTATTTT. This codes for CASSSLSGGWDTQYF.